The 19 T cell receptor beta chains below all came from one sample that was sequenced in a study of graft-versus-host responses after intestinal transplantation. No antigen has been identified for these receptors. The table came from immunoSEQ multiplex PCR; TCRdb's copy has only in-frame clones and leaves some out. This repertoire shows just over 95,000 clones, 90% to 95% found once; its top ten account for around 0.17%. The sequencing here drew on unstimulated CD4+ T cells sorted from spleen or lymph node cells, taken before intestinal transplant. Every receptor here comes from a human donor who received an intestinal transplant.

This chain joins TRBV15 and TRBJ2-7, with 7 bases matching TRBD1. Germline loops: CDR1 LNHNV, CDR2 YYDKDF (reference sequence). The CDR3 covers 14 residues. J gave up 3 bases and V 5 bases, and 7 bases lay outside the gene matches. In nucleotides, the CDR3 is TGTGCCACCAGCCGACCGGGACAGTTCTACGAGCAGTACTTC. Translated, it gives CATSRPGQFYEQYF.

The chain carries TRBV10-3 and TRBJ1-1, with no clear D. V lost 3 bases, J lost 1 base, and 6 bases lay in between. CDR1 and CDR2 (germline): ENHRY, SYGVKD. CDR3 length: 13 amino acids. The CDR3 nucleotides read TGTGCCATCAGTGACCGTAAGAACACTGAAGCTTTCTTT. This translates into CAISDRKNTEAFF.

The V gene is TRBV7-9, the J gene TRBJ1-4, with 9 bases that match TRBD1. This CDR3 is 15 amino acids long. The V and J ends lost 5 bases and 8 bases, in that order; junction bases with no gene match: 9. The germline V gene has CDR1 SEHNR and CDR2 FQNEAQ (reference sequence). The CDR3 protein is CASSETGGGQEKLFF. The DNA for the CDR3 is TGTGCCAGCAGCGAGACAGGGGGGGGACAAGAAAAACTGTTTTTT.

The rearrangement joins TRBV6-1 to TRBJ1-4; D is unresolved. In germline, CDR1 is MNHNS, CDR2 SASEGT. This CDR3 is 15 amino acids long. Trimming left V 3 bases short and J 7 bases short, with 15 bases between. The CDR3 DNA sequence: TGTGCCAGCAGTGATTTACCCCCTCCTAGTGAAAAACTGTTTTTT. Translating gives CASSDLPPPSEKLFF.

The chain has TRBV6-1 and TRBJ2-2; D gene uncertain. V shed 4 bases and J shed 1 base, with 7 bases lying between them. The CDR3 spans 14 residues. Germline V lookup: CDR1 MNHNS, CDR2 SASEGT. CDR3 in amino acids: CASSVGRNTGELFF. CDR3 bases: TGTGCCAGCAGTGTGGGCAGGAACACCGGGGAGCTGTTTTTT.

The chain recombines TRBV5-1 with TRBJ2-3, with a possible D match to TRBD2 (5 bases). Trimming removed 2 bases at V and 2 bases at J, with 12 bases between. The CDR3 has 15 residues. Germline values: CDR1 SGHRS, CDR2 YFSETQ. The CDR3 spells CASSLGGELTDTQYF. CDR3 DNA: TGCGCCAGCAGCTTAGGAGGCGAACTCACAGATACGCAGTATTTT.

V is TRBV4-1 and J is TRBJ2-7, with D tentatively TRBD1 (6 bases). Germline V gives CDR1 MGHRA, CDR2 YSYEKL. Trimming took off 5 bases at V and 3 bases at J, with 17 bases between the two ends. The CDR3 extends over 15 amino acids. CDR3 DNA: TGCGCCAGCAGCTCCACCCCAGGGGTGGGCTACGAGCAGTACTTC. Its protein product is CASSSTPGVGYEQYF.

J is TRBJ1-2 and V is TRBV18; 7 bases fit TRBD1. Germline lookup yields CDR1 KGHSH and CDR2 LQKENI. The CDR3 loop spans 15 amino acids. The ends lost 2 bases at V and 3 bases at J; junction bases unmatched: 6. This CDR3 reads CASSPVTGVDYGYTF. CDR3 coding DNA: TGTGCCAGCTCACCAGTTACAGGGGTAGACTATGGCTACACCTTC.

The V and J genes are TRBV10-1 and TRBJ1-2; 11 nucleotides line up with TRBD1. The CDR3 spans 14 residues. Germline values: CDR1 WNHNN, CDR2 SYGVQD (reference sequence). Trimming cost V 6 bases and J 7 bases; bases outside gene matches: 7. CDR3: CASRMDRGHGGYTF. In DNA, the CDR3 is TGCGCCAGCAGGATGGACAGGGGGCATGGTGGCTACACCTTC.

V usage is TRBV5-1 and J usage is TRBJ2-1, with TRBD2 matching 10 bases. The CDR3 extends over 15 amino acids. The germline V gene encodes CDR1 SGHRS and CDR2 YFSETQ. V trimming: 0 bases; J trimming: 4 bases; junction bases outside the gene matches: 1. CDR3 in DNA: TGCGCCAGCAGCTTGGGGACTAGCGGATACAATGAGCAGTTCTTC. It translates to CASSLGTSGYNEQFF. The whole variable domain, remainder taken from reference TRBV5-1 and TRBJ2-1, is KAGVTQTPRYLIKTRGQQVTLSCSPISGHRSVSWYQQTPGQGLQFLFEYFSETQRNKGNFPGRFSGRQFSNSRSEMNVSTLELGDSALYLCASSLGTSGYNEQFFGPGTRLTVL.

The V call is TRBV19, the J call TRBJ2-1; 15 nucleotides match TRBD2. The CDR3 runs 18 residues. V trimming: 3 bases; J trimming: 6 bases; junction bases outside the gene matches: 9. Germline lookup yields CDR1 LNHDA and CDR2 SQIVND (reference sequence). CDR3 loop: CASSIAGTSGRFSNEQFF. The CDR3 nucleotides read TGTGCCAGTAGTATCGCCGGGACTAGCGGGAGGTTTAGCAATGAGCAGTTCTTC.

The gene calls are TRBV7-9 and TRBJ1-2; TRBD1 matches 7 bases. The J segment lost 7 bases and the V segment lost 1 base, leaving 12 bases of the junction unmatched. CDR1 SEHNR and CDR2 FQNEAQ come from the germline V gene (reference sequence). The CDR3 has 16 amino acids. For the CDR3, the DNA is TGTGCCAGCAGCTTAGATATTAGCCAGGGGGGATCTGGCTACACCTTC. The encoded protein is CASSLDISQGGSGYTF. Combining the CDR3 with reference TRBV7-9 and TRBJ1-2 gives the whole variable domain DTGVSQNPRHKITKRGQNVTFRCDPISEHNRLYWYRQTLGQGPEFLTYFQNEAQLEKSRLLSDRFSAERPKGSFSTLEIQRTEQGDSAMYLCASSLDISQGGSGYTFGSGTRLTVV.

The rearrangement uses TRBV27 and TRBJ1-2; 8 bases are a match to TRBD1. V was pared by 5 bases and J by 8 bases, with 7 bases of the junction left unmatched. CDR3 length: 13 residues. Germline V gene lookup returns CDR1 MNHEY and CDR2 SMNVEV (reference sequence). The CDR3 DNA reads TGTGCCAGCAGTGAAGACAGGGGCGGCGGCTACACCTTC. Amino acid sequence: CASSEDRGGGYTF.

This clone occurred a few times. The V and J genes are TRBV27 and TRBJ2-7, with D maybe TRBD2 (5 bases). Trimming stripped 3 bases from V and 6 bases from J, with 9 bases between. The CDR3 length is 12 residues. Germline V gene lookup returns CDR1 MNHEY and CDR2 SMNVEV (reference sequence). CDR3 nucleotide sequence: TGTGCCAGCAGTTTCTCCGAGGGCGAGCAGTACTTC. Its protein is CASSFSEGEQYF.

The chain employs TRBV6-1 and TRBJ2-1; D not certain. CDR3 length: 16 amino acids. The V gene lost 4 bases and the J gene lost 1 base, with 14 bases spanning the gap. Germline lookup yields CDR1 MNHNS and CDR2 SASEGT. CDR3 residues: CASSGPARLSYNEQFF. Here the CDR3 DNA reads TGTGCCAGCAGTGGGCCGGCTAGATTGTCCTACAATGAGCAGTTCTTC.

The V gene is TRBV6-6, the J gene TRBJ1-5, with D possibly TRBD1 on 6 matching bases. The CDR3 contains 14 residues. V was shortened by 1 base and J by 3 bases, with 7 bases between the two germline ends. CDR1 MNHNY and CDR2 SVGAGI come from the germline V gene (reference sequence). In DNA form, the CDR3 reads TGTGCCAGCAGTTACTGGGACACCAATCAGCCCCAGCATTTT. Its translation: CASSYWDTNQPQHF.

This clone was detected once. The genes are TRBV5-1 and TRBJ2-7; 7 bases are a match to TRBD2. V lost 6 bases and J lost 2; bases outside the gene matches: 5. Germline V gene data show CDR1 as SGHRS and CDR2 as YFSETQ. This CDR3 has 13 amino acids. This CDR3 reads CASTVGGTYEQYF. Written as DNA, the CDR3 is TGCGCCAGCACGGTCGGGGGGACCTACGAGCAGTACTTC.

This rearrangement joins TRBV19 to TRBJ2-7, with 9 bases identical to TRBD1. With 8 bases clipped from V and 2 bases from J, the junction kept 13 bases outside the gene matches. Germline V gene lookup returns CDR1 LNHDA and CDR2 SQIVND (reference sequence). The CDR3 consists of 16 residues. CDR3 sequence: CASSGTGRFLTYEQYF. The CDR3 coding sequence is TGTGCCAGTTCCGGGACAGGGAGGTTCCTAACCTACGAGCAGTACTTC.

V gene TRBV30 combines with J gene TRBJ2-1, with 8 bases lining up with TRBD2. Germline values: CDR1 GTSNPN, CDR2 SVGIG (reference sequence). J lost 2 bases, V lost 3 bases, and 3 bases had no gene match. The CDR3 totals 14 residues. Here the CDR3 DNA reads TGTGCCTGGAGCCCGACTAGCGCCTACAATGAGCAGTTCTTC. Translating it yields CAWSPTSAYNEQFF.